This TCR beta chain was obtained from a study of CD8 T cells in Susac syndrome. Study-wide findings and caveats: The CD4+ T cell repertoires, which came from Susac syndrome patients, showed no sign of clonal expansion.

This CDR3 is built from 13 residues. Germline V gene data show CDR1 as SGHAT and CDR2 as FQNNGV. Trimming pared 3 bases from V and 3 bases from J, leaving 9 bases between. Blood CD8+ and CD4+ T cells underwent high-throughput TCR beta sequencing. FACS was used to enrich TEMRA cells, whereas the CD8+ and CD4+ T cells were obtained by negative isolation. Comment on this clonotype: The antigen is undetermined.

The authors reverse transcribed about 0.45 to 1 ug RNA with random hexamers. TCR beta CDR3 was amplified by immunoSEQ covering 54 Vbeta and 13 Jbeta. Each CDR3 protein is one row after TCRdb ran MiXCR on the immunoSEQ multiplex PCR reads. The profile shows fewer than 200,000 distinct CDR3 sequences, 90% to 95% of them singletons. Material: CD4+ T cells from PBMCs. This receptor was obtained from a human donor with Susac syndrome. This rearrangement joins TRBV11-2 to TRBJ2-7; D is unclear. CDR3 nucleotides: TGTGCCAGCAGCTTGGACCGGATCTACGAGCAGTACTTC. This gives the protein CASSLDRIYEQYF.